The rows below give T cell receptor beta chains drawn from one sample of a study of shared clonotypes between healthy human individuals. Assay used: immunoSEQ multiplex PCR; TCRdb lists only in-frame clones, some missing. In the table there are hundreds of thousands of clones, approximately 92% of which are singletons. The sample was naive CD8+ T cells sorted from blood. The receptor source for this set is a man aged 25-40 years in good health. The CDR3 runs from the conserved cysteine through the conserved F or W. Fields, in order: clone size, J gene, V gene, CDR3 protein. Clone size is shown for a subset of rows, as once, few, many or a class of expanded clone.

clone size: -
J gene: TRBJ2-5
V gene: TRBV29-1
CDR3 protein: CSVGLAGVRETQYF

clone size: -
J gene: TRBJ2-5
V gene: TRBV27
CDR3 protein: CASSLLSAEETQYF

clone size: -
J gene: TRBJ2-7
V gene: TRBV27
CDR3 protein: CASSILAQGSEQYF

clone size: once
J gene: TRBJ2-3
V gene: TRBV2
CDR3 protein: CASSDSGTDTDTQYF

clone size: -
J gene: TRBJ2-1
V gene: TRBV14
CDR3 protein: CASSQLLASYNEQFF

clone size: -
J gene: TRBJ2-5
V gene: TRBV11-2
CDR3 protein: CASGRQGVETQYF

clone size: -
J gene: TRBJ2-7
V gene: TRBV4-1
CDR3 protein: CASSPGQGAYEQYF

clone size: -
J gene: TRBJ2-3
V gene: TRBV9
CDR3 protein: CASSVVGGQDTQYF

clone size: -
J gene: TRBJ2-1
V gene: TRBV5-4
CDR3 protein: CASSRDGVEQFF

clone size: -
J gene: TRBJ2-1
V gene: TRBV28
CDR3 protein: CASSRSYNEQFF

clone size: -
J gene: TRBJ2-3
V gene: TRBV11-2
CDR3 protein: CASSLIPGTGYEYTQYF

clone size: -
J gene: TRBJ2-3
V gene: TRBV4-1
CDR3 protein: CASSPYSSTDTQYF

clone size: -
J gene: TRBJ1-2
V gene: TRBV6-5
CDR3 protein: CASRPRGDYGYTF

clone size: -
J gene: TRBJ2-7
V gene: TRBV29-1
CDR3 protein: CSVAPARTSGTYEQYF

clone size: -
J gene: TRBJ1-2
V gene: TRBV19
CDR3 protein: CASSPLSTQGTNYGYTF

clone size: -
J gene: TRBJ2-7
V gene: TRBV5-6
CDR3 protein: CASSYGLAGGSSYEQYF

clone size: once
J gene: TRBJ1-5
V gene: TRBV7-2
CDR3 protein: CASSLVKLPSNQPQHF